One sample yielded the 10 T cell receptor beta chains listed below, sequenced in a study of naive and memory T cell subsets. Reverse transcription of blood and skin TCR RNA was primed at alpha and beta constant regions. TCRdb re-called the 5' RACE reads through MiXCR, storing one row per CDR3 protein. Of tens of thousands of distinct CDR3 sequences in the sample, under 30% were seen once. Adult healthy volunteers gave 2.5 ml peripheral blood for whole-blood RNA. The receptors stem from a female donor in good health.

V and J are TRBV20-1 and TRBJ2-5, with a weak D call TRBD2 (5 bases). This CDR3 has 12 amino acids. Germline V gene sequence: CDR1 DFQATT, CDR2 SNEGSKA (reference sequence). V gave up 6 bases and J gave up 5 bases, with 13 bases separating them. CDR3 coding DNA: TGCAGTGCCAAACTAGATGTGGAGACCCAGTACTTC. Translation gives CSAKLDVETQYF.

This clonotype has more than one count but fewer than ten. The chain couples TRBV4-3 to TRBJ2-7; possible D gene TRBD2, 5 bases. CDR1 and CDR2 from the germline V gene are LGHNA and YSLEER. The CDR3 runs to 13 residues. Trimming removed 5 bases at V and 5 bases at J, with 13 bases between. CDR3 sequence: CASSADEGHEQYF. CDR3 bases: TGCGCCAGCAGCGCCGACGAGGGCCACGAGCAGTACTTC.

This clonotype is medium-sized by share. The chain couples TRBV6-2 or TRBV6-3 to TRBJ2-1; D possibly corresponds to TRBD2 (7 bases). The CDR3 runs to 14 residues. The V and J ends lost 6 bases and 7 bases respectively, with 16 bases between them. CDR1 is MNHEY, CDR2 SVGEGT, per germline. The chain's CDR3 is CASSSRGGKNEQFF. The DNA of the CDR3 is TGTGCCAGCAGCTCAAGGGGGGGAAAAAATGAGCAGTTCTTC.

This clonotype was counted only a few times. V is TRBV20-1 and J is TRBJ1-6, with TRBD1 as a possible D gene (6 bases). V shed 0 bases and J shed 4 bases, with 13 bases lying between them. The CDR3 is made up of 16 amino acids. Per germline, CDR1 DFQATT and CDR2 SNEGSKA (reference sequence). The CDR3 is CSARDLRGQYNSPLHF. The CDR3 nucleotides are TGCAGTGCTAGAGATCTCCGAGGACAGTATAATTCACCCCTCCACTTT.

In its sample, this clonotype is medium-sized. The chain recombines TRBV7-9 with TRBJ1-1; D uncertain. Germline V gene data show CDR1 as SEHNR and CDR2 as FQNEAQ (reference sequence). V was shortened by 1 base and J by 5 bases, with 11 bases between the two germline ends. This CDR3 has 14 residues. CDR3 sequence: CASSLDGFRTEAFF. Written as DNA, the CDR3 is TGTGCCAGCAGCTTAGATGGGTTTAGGACTGAAGCTTTCTTT.

This clonotype came up many times. This chain connects TRBV7-9 to TRBJ2-5; no definite D call. Per germline, CDR1 SEHNR and CDR2 FQNEAQ (reference sequence). CDR3 length equals 13 residues. V was shortened by 4 bases and J by 4 bases, with 10 bases between the two germline ends. CDR3 in amino acids: CASSSTLGETQYF. The CDR3 DNA follows: TGTGCCAGCAGCTCCACCCTGGGAGAGACCCAGTACTTC. The whole variable domain, remainder taken from reference TRBV7-9 and TRBJ2-5, is DTGVSQNPRHKITKRGQNVTFRCDPISEHNRLYWYRQTLGQGPEFLTYFQNEAQLEKSRLLSDRFSAERPKGSFSTLEIQRTEQGDSAMYLCASSSTLGETQYFGPGTRLLVL.

This clonotype was observed many times. The V and J genes are TRBV29-1 and TRBJ2-1; 8 nucleotides agree with TRBD1. V lost 3 bases, J lost 6 bases, and 4 bases stayed unmatched. The length of the CDR3 is 13 residues. Germline lookup yields CDR1 SQVTM and CDR2 ANQGSEA. The CDR3 spells CSVDRDRTNEQFF. The DNA for the CDR3 is TGCAGCGTTGACAGGGACAGGACCAATGAGCAGTTCTTC.

The chain has TRBV7-2 and TRBJ2-2, with 9 bases fitting TRBD1. CDR3 length equals 15 residues. The V gene end was trimmed by 6 bases and the J gene end by 0 bases; junction bases not matched to a gene: 2. The germline CDR1 and CDR2 sequences are SGHTA and FQGNSA. CDR3 sequence reads: CASRRTGANTGELFF. The CDR3 DNA reads TGTGCCAGCAGACGGACAGGGGCGAACACCGGGGAGCTGTTTTTT.

Judged by abundance, this clonotype is medium-sized. This chain connects TRBV15 to TRBJ2-7; possible D gene TRBD1, 5 bases. In germline, CDR1 is LNHNV, CDR2 YYDKDF (reference sequence). CDR3 length equals 14 residues. The V end lost 5 bases, the J end lost 2 bases, and 13 bases lay between the germline ends. The CDR3 reads CATSGRQKPYEQYF. Here the CDR3 DNA reads TGTGCCACCAGCGGCAGACAGAAACCCTACGAGCAGTACTTC.

This clonotype was seen at least ten times. Mismatch with germline at one junction end may stem from a read error. This chain links TRBV12-3 or TRBV12-4 with TRBJ2-7, with 11 bases aligning to TRBD2. The CDR3 has 17 residues. The CDR3 DNA sequence: TGTGCCAGCAGTTTAGCGCATTTCAGACTAGCGGGACCTCCATTAGCGTTC. Protein: CASSLAHFRLAGPPLAF.